Listed below are T cell receptor beta chains from one sample, sequenced in a study of Tregs in tolerant kidney transplant recipients. Using immunoSEQ multiplex PCR, the repertoire was profiled, and TCRdb retains in-frame clones only, with some absent. Seen here are 60,000 or so clones, approximately 83% observed once, and the top ten hold under 2.5%. The starting material was Tregs from blood, obtained before the transplant. The receptors stem from a human donor who received a combined kidney and bone marrow transplant. CDR3s include the opening cysteine and the closing phenylalanine or tryptophan. The D gene is left open where the match is weak. Some rows mark clone size as missing; the rest say once, few, many or name a class of expanded clone.

length: 14; V: TRBV7-2; size: -; J: TRBJ2-1; D: TRBD2; CDR3: CASSPRGAYNEQFF; DNA: TGTGCCAGCAGCCCGCGGGGGGCTTACAATGAGCAGTTCTTC
length: 13; V: TRBV21-1; size: -; J: TRBJ1-5; D: -; CDR3: CASSKAHVPPQHF; DNA: TGTGCCAGCAGCAAAGCCCATGTCCCGCCCCAGCATTTT
length: 17; V: TRBV7-9; size: -; J: TRBJ2-1; D: TRBD2; CDR3: CASSLRASGGSRDEQFF; DNA: TGTGCCAGCAGCTTACGGGCTAGCGGGGGGTCCCGCGATGAGCAGTTCTTC
length: 12; V: TRBV7-9; size: many; J: TRBJ1-2; D: -; CDR3: CASSPSFYGYTF; DNA: TGTGCCAGCAGCCCTTCTTTTTATGGCTACACCTTC
length: 15; V: TRBV18; size: -; J: TRBJ1-2; D: -; CDR3: CASSPPVNRASGYTF; DNA: TGTGCCAGCTCACCACCGGTAAACAGGGCGAGTGGCTACACCTTC
length: 13; V: TRBV5-1; size: -; J: TRBJ1-2; D: -; CDR3: CASSPGQSYGYTF; DNA: TGCGCCAGCAGCCCCGGACAGTCTTATGGCTACACCTTC
length: 14; V: TRBV2; size: -; J: TRBJ1-2; D: TRBD1; CDR3: CASSRTGANYGYTF; DNA: TGTGCCAGCAGTAGGACAGGCGCTAACTATGGCTACACCTTC
length: 14; V: TRBV27; size: -; J: TRBJ2-5; D: TRBD1; CDR3: CASSGQGRQETQYF; DNA: TGTGCCAGCAGCGGACAGGGCCGCCAAGAGACCCAGTACTTC
length: 15; V: TRBV18; size: once; J: TRBJ1-2; D: -; CDR3: CASSFQQGGDYGYTF; DNA: TGTGCCAGCTCGTTCCAACAGGGAGGGGACTATGGCTACACCTTC
length: 13; V: TRBV5-1; size: -; J: TRBJ1-2; D: -; CDR3: CASSIGRGDGYTF; DNA: TGCGCCAGCAGCATAGGCAGGGGTGATGGCTACACCTTC
length: 13; V: TRBV7-9; size: -; J: TRBJ1-2; D: -; CDR3: CASSQGPTYGYTF; DNA: TGTGCCAGCAGCCAGGGACCGACGTATGGCTACACCTTC
length: 12; V: TRBV28; size: -; J: TRBJ1-2; D: -; CDR3: CASSRTPYGYTF; DNA: TGTGCCAGCAGCCGTACTCCCTATGGCTACACCTTC
length: 13; V: TRBV30; size: -; J: TRBJ2-7; D: TRBD1; CDR3: CAWSPTGVGEQYF; DNA: TGTGCCTGGAGTCCGACAGGGGTAGGCGAGCAGTACTTC
length: 13; V: TRBV9; size: -; J: TRBJ1-6; D: -; CDR3: CASSVEGRSPLHF; DNA: TGTGCCAGCAGCGTAGAGGGTCGTTCACCCCTCCACTTT
length: 13; V: TRBV6-1; size: -; J: TRBJ2-1; D: TRBD2; CDR3: CASRGTSLYEQFF; DNA: TGTGCCAGCAGGGGGACTAGTTTGTATGAGCAGTTCTTC
length: 17; V: TRBV4-1; size: -; J: TRBJ2-7; D: TRBD2; CDR3: CASSHSPGLAAFYEQYF; DNA: TGCGCCAGCAGCCACTCACCGGGACTAGCGGCGTTCTACGAGCAGTACTTC
length: 11; V: TRBV10-3; size: few; J: TRBJ1-1; D: -; CDR3: CAIGRGTEAFF; DNA: TGTGCCATCGGGAGAGGCACTGAAGCTTTCTTT
length: 12; V: TRBV15; size: once; J: TRBJ1-1; D: -; CDR3: CATSRDIAEAFF; DNA: TGTGCCACCAGCAGAGATATCGCTGAAGCTTTCTTT
length: 10; V: TRBV2; size: -; J: TRBJ1-2; D: -; CDR3: CASTEHGYTF; DNA: TGTGCCAGCACGGAACATGGCTACACCTTC
length: 15; V: TRBV5-4; size: few; J: TRBJ1-4; D: -; CDR3: CASSSSITSGEKLFF; DNA: TGTGCCAGCAGCTCTTCGATCACCTCAGGGGAAAAACTGTTTTTT
length: 14; V: TRBV19; size: -; J: TRBJ2-3; D: -; CDR3: CASRRALRADTQYF; DNA: TGTGCCAGTCGCCGGGCTCTACGAGCAGATACGCAGTATTTT
length: 13; V: TRBV6-1; size: few; J: TRBJ1-1; D: -; CDR3: CASSPYGGTEAFF; DNA: TGTGCCAGCAGTCCCTACGGGGGCACTGAAGCTTTCTTT
length: 14; V: TRBV28; size: -; J: TRBJ2-7; D: -; CDR3: CASSPSHSSGEQYF; DNA: TGTGCCAGCAGTCCCAGCCACAGCAGTGGCGAGCAGTACTTC
length: 17; V: TRBV30; size: -; J: TRBJ2-1; D: TRBD2; CDR3: CAWSRGLAGGSYNEQFF; DNA: TGTGCCTGGAGTCGGGGACTAGCGGGAGGCTCCTACAATGAGCAGTTCTTC
length: 18; V: TRBV18; size: -; J: TRBJ2-1; D: -; CDR3: CASSPRQGGLSSYNEQFF; DNA: TGTGCCAGCTCACCACGGCAGGGGGGCCTATCCTCCTACAATGAGCAGTTCTTC
length: 13; V: TRBV5-1; size: -; J: TRBJ1-2; D: -; CDR3: CASSLSLDYGYTF; DNA: TGCGCCAGCAGCTTGTCGTTGGACTATGGCTACACCTTC
length: 15; V: TRBV7-6; size: -; J: TRBJ1-4; D: TRBD1; CDR3: CASSPGTGEAEKLFF; DNA: TGTGCCAGCAGCCCGGGGACAGGGGAGGCCGAAAAACTGTTTTTT
length: 11; V: TRBV28; size: -; J: TRBJ2-5; D: -; CDR3: CASKTQETQYF; DNA: TGTGCCAGCAAGACCCAAGAGACCCAGTACTTC
length: 14; V: TRBV5-5; size: few; J: TRBJ2-3; D: -; CDR3: CASSLGEGASTQYF; DNA: TGTGCCAGCAGCCTAGGGGAGGGGGCTAGTACGCAGTATTTT
length: 15; V: TRBV5-5; size: -; J: TRBJ2-5; D: -; CDR3: CASSLALGTWETQYF; DNA: TGTGCCAGCAGCTTGGCCCTGGGGACGTGGGAGACCCAGTACTTC
length: 17; V: TRBV5-1; size: -; J: TRBJ2-3; D: -; CDR3: CASSYGGGLADTDTQYF; DNA: TGCGCCAGCAGCTATGGAGGGGGCCTAGCGGACACAGATACGCAGTATTTT
length: 15; V: TRBV11-2; size: -; J: TRBJ1-1; D: TRBD1; CDR3: CASSLDPTGGTEAFF; DNA: TGTGCCAGCAGCTTAGATCCGACAGGGGGGACTGAAGCTTTCTTT
length: 16; V: TRBV19; size: -; J: TRBJ1-5; D: -; CDR3: CASSTRGSAYNQPQHF; DNA: TGTGCCAGTAGTACCCGAGGGAGTGCCTATAATCAGCCCCAGCATTTT
length: 17; V: TRBV5-6; size: -; J: TRBJ2-3; D: TRBD2; CDR3: CASSLARLAVHTDTQYF; DNA: TGTGCCAGCAGCTTGGCTCGCCTAGCGGTACACACAGATACGCAGTATTTT
length: 16; V: TRBV7-9; size: -; J: TRBJ2-7; D: TRBD1; CDR3: CASSLGLGTEIYEQYF; DNA: TGTGCCAGCAGCTTAGGCCTCGGGACAGAGATTTACGAGCAGTACTTC
length: 13; V: TRBV5-1; size: -; J: TRBJ2-5; D: -; CDR3: CASCSAAQETQYF; DNA: TGCGCCAGCTGTTCAGCGGCTCAAGAGACCCAGTACTTC
length: 14; V: TRBV7-9; size: -; J: TRBJ2-4; D: TRBD1; CDR3: CASSAGQGLNIQYF; DNA: TGTGCCAGCAGCGCGGGACAGGGGTTGAACATTCAGTACTTC
length: 15; V: TRBV5-1; size: -; J: TRBJ1-1; D: -; CDR3: CASSAGGRRNTEAFF; DNA: TGCGCCAGCAGCGCGGGGGGAAGAAGAAACACTGAAGCTTTCTTT
length: 13; V: TRBV2; size: -; J: TRBJ2-7; D: -; CDR3: CASSEASGALWYF; DNA: TGTGCCAGCAGTGAAGCTTCAGGGGCCCTGTGGTACTTC
length: 16; V: TRBV11-3; size: -; J: TRBJ2-3; D: TRBD2; CDR3: CASSQRTSGGLDTQYF; DNA: TGTGCCAGCAGCCAAAGGACTAGCGGGGGGCTAGATACGCAGTATTTT
length: 14; V: TRBV10-1; size: -; J: TRBJ2-1; D: -; CDR3: CASSTGYRDNEQFF; DNA: TGCGCCAGCAGTACAGGGTACCGGGACAATGAGCAGTTCTTC
length: 16; V: TRBV15; size: -; J: TRBJ1-3; D: TRBD1; CDR3: CATSARDRGFGNTIYF; DNA: TGTGCCACCAGCGCCCGGGACAGGGGATTCGGAAACACCATATATTTT
length: 14; V: TRBV7-9; size: once; J: TRBJ1-4; D: TRBD1; CDR3: CASSPGQDKSQAFF; DNA: TGTGCCAGCAGCCCAGGACAGGACAAGTCACAGGCGTTTTTT
length: 14; V: TRBV7-2; size: -; J: TRBJ1-5; D: -; CDR3: CASSTDGLNQPQHF; DNA: TGTGCCAGCTCTACGGACGGCCTCAATCAGCCCCAGCATTTT
length: 12; V: TRBV5-6; size: -; J: TRBJ2-1; D: -; CDR3: CASSPRWGEQFF; DNA: TGTGCCAGCAGCCCCCGATGGGGGGAGCAGTTCTTC
length: 15; V: TRBV5-1; size: -; J: TRBJ2-3; D: TRBD1; CDR3: CASSLQGQGADTQYF; DNA: TGCGCCAGCAGCCTCCAAGGGCAGGGGGCAGATACGCAGTATTTT
length: 15; V: TRBV7-2; size: -; J: TRBJ2-3; D: -; CDR3: CASSLDIASGDTQYF; DNA: TGTGCCAGCAGCTTAGATATCGCGTCTGGCGATACGCAGTATTTT
length: 14; V: TRBV9; size: few; J: TRBJ1-2; D: TRBD1; CDR3: CASSPGQPPVGYTF; DNA: TGTGCCAGCAGCCCGGGACAGCCACCGGTCGGCTACACCTTC
length: 16; V: TRBV11-2; size: -; J: TRBJ2-7; D: -; CDR3: CASSLTLTRQTYEQYF; DNA: TGTGCCAGCAGCTTAACTCTCACCCGACAGACCTACGAGCAGTACTTC
length: 13; V: TRBV6-1; size: medium-sized; J: TRBJ1-3; D: -; CDR3: CATGASSGNTIYF; DNA: TGTGCCACCGGAGCGAGCTCTGGAAACACCATATATTTT
length: 14; V: TRBV28; size: -; J: TRBJ2-1; D: TRBD2; CDR3: CASSGLASLHEQFF; DNA: TGTGCCAGCAGTGGACTAGCAAGTTTACATGAGCAGTTCTTC
length: 16; V: TRBV7-8; size: -; J: TRBJ1-3; D: -; CDR3: CASSPWTAFSGNTIYF; DNA: TGTGCCAGCAGCCCCTGGACAGCCTTCTCTGGAAACACCATATATTTT
length: 12; V: TRBV6-5; size: -; J: TRBJ1-4; D: TRBD1; CDR3: CASSPRTGGLFF; DNA: TGTGCCAGCAGCCCTCGGACAGGGGGGCTGTTTTTT
length: 15; V: TRBV9; size: -; J: TRBJ2-1; D: TRBD2; CDR3: CASSSGLADYNEQFF; DNA: TGTGCCAGCAGTTCTGGACTAGCGGACTACAATGAGCAGTTCTTC
length: 12; V: TRBV28; size: -; J: TRBJ1-2; D: -; CDR3: CASRTSNYGYTF; DNA: TGTGCCAGCAGGACTTCCAACTATGGCTACACCTTC
length: 15; V: TRBV6-5; size: -; J: TRBJ1-6; D: -; CDR3: CASSSSTGYNSPLHF; DNA: TGTGCCAGCAGTTCCTCGACAGGCTATAATTCACCCCTCCACTTT
length: 14; V: TRBV9; size: -; J: TRBJ1-4; D: -; CDR3: CASSVGLGNAKLFF; DNA: TGTGCCAGCAGCGTAGGGTTGGGGAACGCGAAACTGTTTTTT